The 24 T cell receptor beta chains presented below share a single source sample, sequenced in a study of metastatic and nonmetastatic thyroid tumors. TCRdb re-called the PCR reads via MiXCR. The table includes around 16,000 clones, 27% detected once. All patients were untreated before thyroid surgery. Sequenced input: adjacent normal tissue. These receptor sequences come from a female donor with papillary thyroid cancer or a benign thyroid nodule (not recorded which). Some clones in this sample may be carry-over from other donors' samples.

This clone appeared a few times. CDR3 region: CASSLGEFYGYTF. The CDR3 DNA sequence: TGTGCCAGCAGTTTAGGGGAATTCTATGGCTACACCTTC. The rearrangement links TRBV28 to TRBJ1-2, with D unclear. Germline lookup yields CDR1 MDHEN and CDR2 SYDVKM. The CDR3 is 13 amino acids. V dropped 2 bases and J dropped 4 bases, with 8 bases sitting between them.

V is TRBV5-6 and J is TRBJ1-5, with a weak D call TRBD1 (5 bases). The CDR3 runs 15 residues. The germline V gene has CDR1 SGHDT and CDR2 YYEEEE. Trimming removed 2 bases at V and 7 bases at J, with 16 bases between. CDR3 DNA sequence: TGTGCCAGCAGCTTCCAGGGTCGGCTGGGGCAGCCCCAGCATTTT. Translating gives CASSFQGRLGQPQHF.

This clone has more than one count but fewer than ten. The chain couples TRBV24-1 to TRBJ2-7; possibly TRBD2 for D (5 bases). CDR3 length: 15 amino acids. V lost 3 bases and J 4 bases, leaving 15 bases between the germline ends. The germline CDR1 and CDR2 sequences are KGHDR and SFDVKD. In nucleotides, the CDR3 is TGTGCCACCAGTGATAGCGGCTCCCGCCCTTACGAGCAGTACTTC. Its translation: CATSDSGSRPYEQYF.

This clone was seen a few times. The genes are TRBV6-5 and TRBJ1-1; 7 bases fit TRBD1. The CDR3 length is 14 residues. J lost 5 bases, V lost 2 bases, and 5 bases had no gene match. In germline, CDR1 is MNHEY, CDR2 SVGAGI. CDR3 nucleotides: TGTGCCAGCAGTTACCCAGGGGGGTCAACTGAAGCTTTCTTT. This sequence encodes CASSYPGGSTEAFF.

This chain joins TRBV6-5 and TRBJ1-5; 8 bases fit TRBD1. V dropped 7 bases and J dropped 2; count of bases not matched to a gene: 10. The CDR3 covers 16 residues. Germline V CDR1 and CDR2: MNHEY, SVGAGI. The CDR3, as DNA: TGTGCCAGCACCGACAGGGGACGTATTGGCAATCAGCCCCAGCATTTT. Encoded protein: CASTDRGRIGNQPQHF.

The CDR3 is CASWRGTGELFF. The CDR3 DNA follows: TGTGCCAGCTGGCGGGGCACCGGGGAGCTGTTTTTT. The chain uses TRBV11-2 and TRBJ2-2; perhaps TRBD2 as D (6 bases). CDR3 length: 12 residues. V was shortened by 8 bases and J by 4 bases, with 8 bases between the two germline ends. The germline CDR1 and CDR2 sequences are SGHAT and FQNNGV. Combining the CDR3 with reference TRBV11-2 and TRBJ2-2 gives the whole variable domain EAGVAQSPRYKIIEKRQSVAFWCNPISGHATLYWYQQILGQGPKLLIQFQNNGVVDDSQLPKDRFSAERLKGVDSTLKIQPAKLEDSAVYLCASWRGTGELFFGEGSRLTVL.

This rearrangement joins TRBV28 to TRBJ1-1; no clear D gene. The length of the CDR3 is 14 residues. CDR1 MDHEN and CDR2 SYDVKM come from the germline V gene. With 5 bases removed from V and 1 base from J, the gap between germline ends came to 11 bases. CDR3 nucleotides: TGTGCCAGCAGTCATAAACCGGGGAACACTGAAGCTTTCTTT. Protein sequence: CASSHKPGNTEAFF.

This clone was seen more than once but under ten times. The chain is built from TRBV27 and TRBJ2-5; perhaps TRBD2 as D (6 bases). Trimming took 6 bases from V and 0 from J, leaving 14 bases between them. The length of the CDR3 is 15 residues. The germline CDR1 and CDR2 sequences are MNHEY and SMNVEV (reference sequence). The CDR3 here is CASSRTGTYQETQYF. The DNA of the CDR3 is TGTGCCAGCAGCCGAACCGGGACTTACCAAGAGACCCAGTACTTC.

Only a few counts were recorded for this clone. V usage is TRBV20-1 and J usage is TRBJ2-1; 12 bases agree with TRBD2. The trim removed 5 bases at V and 0 bases at J, leaving 11 bases unmatched. This CDR3 comprises 18 residues. Germline CDR1 DFQATT, CDR2 SNEGSKA (reference sequence). The CDR3 DNA is TGCAGTGCTGCTCCTAGCGGGAGGGCCGGAATCTCCTACAATGAGCAGTTCTTC. Amino acids: CSAAPSGRAGISYNEQFF.

The chain uses TRBV11-2 and TRBJ2-7, with D perhaps matching TRBD1 (5 bases). CDR3 length: 14 residues. The germline gives CDR1 SGHAT, CDR2 FQNNGV. V lost 5 bases and J lost 5, with 16 bases in between. The DNA of the CDR3 is TGTGCCAGCAGCCCTGAAGGGGCGCAGGACGAGCAGTACTTC. Translating it yields CASSPEGAQDEQYF.

CDR3 residues: CASSMSNEQFF. In nucleotides, the CDR3 is TGTGCCAGTAGTATGAGCAATGAGCAGTTCTTC. The chain uses TRBV19 and TRBJ2-1; no clear D. The CDR3 is made up of 11 amino acids. V lost 3 bases, J lost 6 bases, and 3 bases lay in between. Germline lookup yields CDR1 LNHDA and CDR2 SQIVND (reference sequence).

This clone was counted only a few times. This chain links TRBV6-2 or TRBV6-3 with TRBJ2-7; tentative D call: TRBD2 (6 bases). V was shortened by 8 bases and J by 2 bases, with 19 bases between the two germline ends. The germline V gene has CDR1 MNHEY and CDR2 SVGEGT. The CDR3 length is 15 residues. The CDR3 region has the DNA TGTGCCAGCGCACCACGAGGGACTTCGGCCTACGAGCAGTACTTC. It codes for CASAPRGTSAYEQYF.

This clone appeared a few times. The chain's CDR3 is CASKKGGQETQYF. Written as DNA, the CDR3 is TGTGCCAGCAAGAAGGGGGGGCAAGAGACCCAGTACTTC. The V gene is TRBV6-1, the J gene TRBJ2-5, with a weak D call TRBD2 (7 bases). CDR1 and CDR2 from the germline V gene are MNHNS and SASEGT. Trimming shortened V by 7 bases and J by 2 bases, and 11 bases separated the two germline ends. The length of the CDR3 is 13 residues.

Note on this clone: An end of the junction does not agree with germline; a read error may underlie this. V usage is TRBV4-1 and J usage is TRBJ1-2; D is uncertain. The germline CDR1 and CDR2 sequences are MGHRA and YSYEKL. This CDR3 is 14 amino acids long. In DNA form, the CDR3 reads TGCGCCAGCATCCAAGAGAGGGAAGGGATCGGCTACACCTTC. It encodes CASIQEREGIGYTF.

The chain combines TRBV9 with TRBJ2-7; TRBD1 agrees at 12 bases. The CDR3 runs to 14 residues. The germline gives CDR1 SGDLS, CDR2 YYNGEE. J gave up 6 bases and V 7 bases, and 8 bases lay outside the gene matches. CDR3 nucleotides: TGTGCCAGCGGAAGAGGGACAGGGGGCGGCGAGCAGTACTTC. Protein sequence: CASGRGTGGGEQYF.

This clone is classed as medium-sized. The CDR3 loop is CASSQGGLANTGELFF. The CDR3 DNA reads as TGTGCCAGCAGCCAGGGAGGACTAGCGAACACCGGGGAGCTGTTTTTT. The chain couples TRBV3-1 to TRBJ2-2, with 7 bases aligning to TRBD2. This CDR3 has 16 amino acids. CDR1 is LGHDT, CDR2 YNNKEL, per germline (reference sequence). The V and J ends lost 3 bases and 0 bases, in that order; junction bases with no gene match: 4. Filled out from reference TRBV3-1 and TRBJ2-2, the complete variable domain reads DTAVSQTPKYLVTQMGNDKSIKCEQNLGHDTMYWYKQDSKKFLKIMFSYNNKELIINETVPNRFSPKSPDKAHLNLHINSLELGDSAVYFCASSQGGLANTGELFFGEGSRLTVL.

Only a few counts were recorded for this clone. This sequence joins TRBV2 and TRBJ2-7, with TRBD2 identical over 8 bases. Germline assignment: CDR1 SNHLY and CDR2 FYNNEI. V trimming: 4 bases; J trimming: 3 bases; junction bases outside the gene matches: 8. There are 15 residues in the CDR3. In DNA, the CDR3 is TGTGCCAGCAGTGCTGAGCGGGGGAGGGGCTACGAGCAGTACTTC. Translated: CASSAERGRGYEQYF.

This chain uses TRBV20-1 with TRBJ2-1; D might be TRBD1 (5 bases). V was trimmed by 6 bases and J by 2 bases, leaving 11 bases between them. The CDR3 contains 13 residues. Germline values: CDR1 DFQATT, CDR2 SNEGSKA (reference sequence). DNA of the CDR3: TGCAGTGCGAAGCAGGGCCCCTACAATGAGCAGTTCTTC. It yields the protein CSAKQGPYNEQFF.

The sample holds a few counts of this clone. The V and J genes are TRBV30 and TRBJ1-4; the D is unclear. Trimming took 4 bases from V and 5 from J, leaving 11 bases between them. The CDR3 totals 13 residues. Germline CDR1 reads GTSNPN; CDR2 reads SVGIG (reference sequence). CDR3 region: CAWKTFPNEKLFF. CDR3 bases: TGTGCCTGGAAAACCTTCCCCAATGAAAAACTGTTTTTT.

Here the CDR3 reads CAWVPGRTDTQYF. In DNA, the CDR3 is TGTGCCTGGGTGCCAGGGAGAACAGATACGCAGTATTTT. The chain uses TRBV30 and TRBJ2-3, with D possibly called TRBD1 or TRBD2 (5 bases each). Germline lookup yields CDR1 GTSNPN and CDR2 SVGIG (reference sequence). The V end was cut by 5 bases, the J end by 3 bases, with 12 bases between. There are 13 residues in the CDR3. Full variable domain (missing parts from reference TRBV30 and TRBJ2-3): SQTIHQWPATLVQPVGSPLSLECTVEGTSNPNLYWYRQAAGRGLQLLFYSVGIGQISSEVPQNLSASRPQDRQFILSSKKLLLSDSGFYLCAWVPGRTDTQYFGPGTRLTVL.

The chain links TRBV6-5 to TRBJ2-4; D might be TRBD1 (5 bases). Germline loops: CDR1 MNHEY, CDR2 SVGAGI. V was trimmed by 2 bases and J by 0 bases, leaving 20 bases between them. The CDR3 covers 19 residues. CDR3 protein: CASSYPPQEYSIAKNIQYF. The CDR3 DNA sequence: TGTGCCAGCAGTTACCCACCACAGGAATATTCGATAGCCAAAAACATTCAGTACTTC.

The chain joins TRBV7-2 to TRBJ2-2; possibly TRBD1 for D (6 bases). Germline CDR1 is SGHTA and CDR2 is FQGNSA. This CDR3 is 15 amino acids long. V lost 5 bases to trimming and J lost 0 bases, with 10 bases between them. The CDR3: CASSPRGANTGELFF. The CDR3 nucleotides read TGTGCCAGCAGCCCCAGGGGCGCGAACACCGGGGAGCTGTTTTTT. The full variable domain, its missing parts supplied by reference TRBV7-2 and TRBJ2-2, is GAGVSQSPSNKVTEKGKDVELRCDPISGHTALYWYRQSLGQGLEFLIYFQGNSAPDKSGLPSDRFSAERTGGSVSTLTIQRTQQEDSAVYLCASSPRGANTGELFFGEGSRLTVL.

By proportion, this clone is medium-sized. The V and J genes are TRBV12-3 or TRBV12-4 and TRBJ2-7; 8 nucleotides match TRBD1. This CDR3 comprises 14 residues. V lost 3 bases to trimming and J lost 3 bases; unmatched junction nucleotides: 4. In DNA form, the CDR3 reads TGTGCCAGCAGTTTTGGGACAGGAGGCTACGAGCAGTACTTC. Its protein is CASSFGTGGYEQYF.

The rearrangement uses TRBV20-1 and TRBJ1-1, with TRBD1 as a possible D gene (5 bases). This CDR3 has 14 residues. Germline CDR1 reads DFQATT; CDR2 reads SNEGSKA (reference sequence). CDR3 coding DNA: TGCAGCGGGGGTGGGCAGACCCGGAACACTGAAGCTTTCTTT. This gives the protein CSGGGQTRNTEAFF.